The 17 T cell receptor beta chains in this list originate from one sample, sequenced in a study of T cells expressing NK-cell markers. TCRdb reanalyzed the 5' RACE reads and collapses them to one entry per CDR3 protein, without DNA. The sample includes 300,000 to 500,000 distinct CDR3 sequences. Sequencing was done on a sample of blood T cells: a sorted CD56 or NKG2C T cell subset, CD4+ or CD8+ T cells, or bulk PBMC T cells (not recorded which). The source is a woman between 45 and 60 years old in good health.

The chain carries TRBV5-1 and TRBJ2-3; as DNA is missing, the TRBD2 call by TCRdb cannot be tested. CDR1 and CDR2 (germline): SGHRS, YFSETQ. This CDR3 region has 15 residues. The CDR3 is CASSLTSVSTDTQYF.

The V and J genes are TRBV9 and TRBJ2-6. The CDR3 contains 15 residues. Germline values: CDR1 SGDLS, CDR2 YYNGEE. The CDR3 sequence: CASSVGLSGANVLTF.

The CDR3 reads CASSLGSGSENEQFF. The chain has TRBV5-1 and TRBJ2-1; TCRdb selects TRBD2, and the lack of DNA leaves this call unchecked. This CDR3 has 15 residues. Germline V gives CDR1 SGHRS, CDR2 YFSETQ.

This chain links TRBV5-5 with TRBJ2-6. The germline V gene encodes CDR1 SGHKS and CDR2 YYEKEE (reference sequence). This CDR3 has 15 amino acids. Here the CDR3 reads CASRTLGAGANVLTF.

This chain uses TRBV7-9 with TRBJ2-1; TCRdb calls TRBD2, which cannot be checked without DNA. The CDR3 length is 14 residues. The germline gives CDR1 SEHNR, CDR2 FQNEAQ (reference sequence). The CDR3 sequence: CASSLAAGYNEQFF.

This chain uses TRBV5-5 with TRBJ2-1; TCRdb reports TRBD2, a call that lacks DNA to check it against. This CDR3 has 16 amino acids. Germline assignment: CDR1 SGHKS and CDR2 YYEKEE (reference sequence). Here the CDR3 reads CASSLAPGLAGGEQFF.

V usage is TRBV5-6 and J usage is TRBJ2-2; the TRBD1 assignment by TCRdb is unverifiable without DNA. CDR1 is SGHDT and CDR2 is YYEEEE in the germline V gene. The CDR3 loop spans 14 amino acids. Here the CDR3 reads CASSLEQGVGELFF.

This chain joins TRBV4-1 and TRBJ1-1; the D call from TCRdb, TRBD1, cannot be confirmed without DNA. CDR3 length: 15 amino acids. Germline V lookup: CDR1 MGHRA, CDR2 YSYEKL. Here the CDR3 reads CASSQENPSNTEAFF.

The chain's CDR3 is CATQPLGEETQYF. V is TRBV19 and J is TRBJ2-5; no DNA is available, so the TRBD2 call from TCRdb remains unchecked. Germline V lookup: CDR1 LNHDA, CDR2 SQIVND (reference sequence). This CDR3 comprises 13 residues. The full variable domain, completed using reference TRBV19 and TRBJ2-5, is DGGITQSPKYLFRKEGQNVTLSCEQNLNHDAMYWYRQDPGQGLRLIYYSQIVNDFQKGDIAEGYSVSREKKESFPLTVTSAQKNPTAFYLCATQPLGEETQYFGPGTRLLVL.

This rearrangement joins TRBV5-6 to TRBJ2-6. Germline CDR1 is SGHDT and CDR2 is YYEEEE. The CDR3 runs to 16 residues. The CDR3: CASTLVGVSGANVLTF.

The CDR3 spells CASSQLRETQYF. The rearrangement uses TRBV3-1 and TRBJ2-5. The CDR3 consists of 12 residues. The germline CDR1 and CDR2 sequences are LGHDT and YNNKEL (reference sequence).

The chain links TRBV12-3 or TRBV12-4 to TRBJ2-3; TCRdb indicates TRBD2, and absent DNA this call remains unverified. This CDR3 is 14 amino acids long. The CDR3 sequence: CASRGAFYTDTQYF.

The chain employs TRBV28 and TRBJ2-5; the TCRdb call, TRBD1, lacks DNA for checking. CDR1 and CDR2 (germline): MDHEN, SYDVKM. The CDR3 runs to 15 residues. CDR3 amino acids: CASSPLDRAQETQYF.

The chain employs TRBV7-2 and TRBJ2-7; TCRdb indicates TRBD1, and absent DNA this call remains unverified. This CDR3 is built from 15 residues. The germline V gene encodes CDR1 SGHTA and CDR2 FQGNSA. The CDR3 spells CASSQTGQSSYEQYF.

The chain carries TRBV10-2 and TRBJ2-7; the TCRdb call, TRBD2, lacks DNA for checking. The germline V gene has CDR1 WSHSY and CDR2 SAAADI. The CDR3 has 13 amino acids. CDR3 sequence: CASRAASSYEQYF.

This rearrangement joins TRBV12-3 or TRBV12-4 to TRBJ2-7; the TCRdb D gene call, TRBD1, has no DNA to confirm it. The length of the CDR3 is 13 residues. The CDR3 reads CASNMGGVYEQYF.

The chain has TRBV6-5 and TRBJ2-1; TCRdb lists TRBD1, though no DNA is available to test this call. Germline V gene sequence: CDR1 MNHEY, CDR2 SVGAGI. CDR3 size: 15 residues. The CDR3 region is CASRSIGGPYNEQFF.